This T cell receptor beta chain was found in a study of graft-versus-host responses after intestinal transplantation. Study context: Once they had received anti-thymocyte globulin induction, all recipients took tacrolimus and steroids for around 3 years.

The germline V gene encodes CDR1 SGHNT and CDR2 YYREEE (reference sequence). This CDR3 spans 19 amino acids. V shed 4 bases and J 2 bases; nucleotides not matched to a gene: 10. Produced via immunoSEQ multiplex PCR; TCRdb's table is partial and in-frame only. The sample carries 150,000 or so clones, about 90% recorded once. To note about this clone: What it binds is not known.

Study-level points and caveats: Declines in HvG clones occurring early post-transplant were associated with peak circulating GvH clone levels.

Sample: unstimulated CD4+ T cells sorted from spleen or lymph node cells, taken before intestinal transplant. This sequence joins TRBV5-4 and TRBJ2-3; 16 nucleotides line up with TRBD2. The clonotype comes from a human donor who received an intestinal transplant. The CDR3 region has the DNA TGTGCCAGCAGCAGCGGGACTAGCGGGAGGGTAGGCCCCACAGATACGCAGTATTTT. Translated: CASSSGTSGRVGPTDTQYF.